The clone carrying this TCR beta chain was observed once. This sample is part of a study of sequential checkpoint blockade in melanoma. Study as a whole: Arm A got nivolumab then ipilimumab; arm B the reverse, 1:1.

Clones were read by immunoSEQ multiplex PCR, and TCRdb kept only the in-frame ones, dropping some. The table lists approximately 12,000 clones, less than 70% of them singletons. Germline loops: CDR1 MDHEN, CDR2 SYDVKM. V lost 6 bases, J lost 0 bases, and 14 bases lay in between. This CDR3 spans 15 amino acids. Documented treatment: randomized to nivolumab then ipilimumab (arm A) or the reverse (arm B). From thawed PBMCs, live CD3+CD8+ cells negative for CD19 and CD56 were sorted. The sequencing here drew on CD8+ T cells sorted from blood (inferred from file names), taken from a patient given nivolumab and ipilimumab in sequence. The source is a human donor with melanoma. The rearrangement uses TRBV28 and TRBJ1-2, with unresolved D. The chain's CDR3 is CASRTDQLSNYGYTF. In DNA, the CDR3 is TGTGCCAGCAGAACAGACCAATTATCTAACTATGGCTACACCTTC.